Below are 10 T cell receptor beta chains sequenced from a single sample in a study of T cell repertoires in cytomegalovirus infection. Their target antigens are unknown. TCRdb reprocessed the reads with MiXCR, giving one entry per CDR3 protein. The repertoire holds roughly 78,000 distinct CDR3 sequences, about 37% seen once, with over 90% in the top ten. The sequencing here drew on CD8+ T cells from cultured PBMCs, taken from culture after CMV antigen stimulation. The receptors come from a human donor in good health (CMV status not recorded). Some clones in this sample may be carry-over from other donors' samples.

In nucleotides, the CDR3 is TGCAGCGTTGTGGACAGGGGTAGCTATGGCTACACCTTC. Its protein product is CSVVDRGSYGYTF. The chain joins TRBV29-1 to TRBJ1-2, with 9 positions matching TRBD1. The CDR3 totals 13 residues. Germline V CDR1 and CDR2: SQVTM, ANQGSEA. V was pared by 4 bases and J by 4 bases, with 4 bases of the junction left unmatched.

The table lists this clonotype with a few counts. The CDR3: CASSQDRTGGLTDTQYF. The CDR3 DNA is TGCGCCAGCAGCCAAGATCGCACAGGGGGCTTAACAGATACGCAGTATTTT. The chain employs TRBV4-1 and TRBJ2-3; 9 nucleotides agree with TRBD1. Per the germline V gene, CDR1 is MGHRA and CDR2 is YSYEKL. Trimming took 0 bases from V and 3 from J; bases not matched to a gene: 7. The CDR3 has 17 amino acids.

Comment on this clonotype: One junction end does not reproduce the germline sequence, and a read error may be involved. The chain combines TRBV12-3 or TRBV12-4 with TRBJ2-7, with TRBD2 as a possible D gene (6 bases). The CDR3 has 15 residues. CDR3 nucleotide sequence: TGTGCCAGCAGTTCTGGCGGGCGGGGTGGCTACAAGCAGTACTTC. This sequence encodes CASSSGGRGGYKQYF.

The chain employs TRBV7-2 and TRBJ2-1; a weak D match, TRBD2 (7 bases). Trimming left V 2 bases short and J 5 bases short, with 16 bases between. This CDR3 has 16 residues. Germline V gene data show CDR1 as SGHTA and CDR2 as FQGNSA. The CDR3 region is CASSLWGGPGNNEQFF. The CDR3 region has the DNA TGTGCCAGCAGCTTATGGGGGGGCCCTGGGAACAATGAGCAGTTCTTC.

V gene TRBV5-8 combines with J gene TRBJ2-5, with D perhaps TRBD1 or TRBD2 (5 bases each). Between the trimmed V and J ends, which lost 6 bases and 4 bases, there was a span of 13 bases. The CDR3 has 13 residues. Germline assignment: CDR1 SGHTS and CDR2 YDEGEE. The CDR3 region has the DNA TGTGCCAGCACCGATCGGGGCGCAGAGACCCAGTACTTC. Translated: CASTDRGAETQYF.

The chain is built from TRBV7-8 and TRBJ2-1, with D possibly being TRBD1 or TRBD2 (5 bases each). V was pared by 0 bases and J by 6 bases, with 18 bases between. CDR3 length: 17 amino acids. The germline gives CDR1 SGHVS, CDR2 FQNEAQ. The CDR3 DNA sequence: TGTGCCAGCAGCTTAGCTTTTTTAGCCCGAGGGGTCAATGAGCAGTTCTTC. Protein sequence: CASSLAFLARGVNEQFF.

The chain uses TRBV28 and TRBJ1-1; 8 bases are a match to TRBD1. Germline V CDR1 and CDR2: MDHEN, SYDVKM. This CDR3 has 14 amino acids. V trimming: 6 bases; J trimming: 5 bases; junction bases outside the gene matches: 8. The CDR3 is CASRQAQGATEAFF. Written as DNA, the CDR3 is TGTGCCAGCAGACAAGCCCAGGGGGCGACTGAAGCTTTCTTT. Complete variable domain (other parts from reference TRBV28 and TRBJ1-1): DVKVTQSSRYLVKRTGEKVFLECVQDMDHENMFWYRQDPGLGLRLIYFSYDVKMKEKGDIPEGYSVSREKKERFSLILESASTNQTSMYLCASRQAQGATEAFFGQGTRLTVV.

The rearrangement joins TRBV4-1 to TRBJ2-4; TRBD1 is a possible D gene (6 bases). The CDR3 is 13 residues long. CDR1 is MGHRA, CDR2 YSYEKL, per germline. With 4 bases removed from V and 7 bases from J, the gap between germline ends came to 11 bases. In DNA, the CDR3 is TGCGCCAGCAGCCCCACAGGGACGAACATTCAGTACTTC. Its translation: CASSPTGTNIQYF.

CDR3 region: CASSPVLRGEQFF. The DNA of the CDR3 is TGTGCCAGCAGCCCAGTTTTGCGGGGTGAGCAGTTCTTC. This chain connects TRBV7-8 to TRBJ2-1; maybe TRBD2 (6 bases). Germline V gene sequence: CDR1 SGHVS, CDR2 FQNEAQ. Trimming took 5 bases from V and 9 from J, leaving 14 bases between them. The CDR3 contains 13 residues. Using reference TRBV7-8 and TRBJ2-1 for the parts outside the CDR3, the full variable domain is GAGVSQSPRYKVAKRGQDVALRCDPISGHVSLFWYQQALGQGPEFLTYFQNEAQLDKSGLPSDRFFAERPEGSVSTLKIQRTQQEDSAVYLCASSPVLRGEQFFGPGTRLTVL.

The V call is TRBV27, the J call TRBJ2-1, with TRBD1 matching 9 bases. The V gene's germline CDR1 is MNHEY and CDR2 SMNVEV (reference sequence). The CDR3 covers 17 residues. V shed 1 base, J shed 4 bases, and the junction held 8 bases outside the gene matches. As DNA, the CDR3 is TGTGCCAGCAGTTTATTGGGGACAGGGAGACTTTACAATGAGCAGTTCTTC. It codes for CASSLLGTGRLYNEQFF.